A selection of T cell receptor beta chains follows, all from one sample in a study of cytomegalovirus exposure and HLA in healthy donors. TCRdb keeps only in-frame clones here, not all; method: immunoSEQ multiplex PCR. This table holds some 150,000 clones, roughly three fifths found once. Sequencing was carried out using PBMCs. These receptors originate from a woman in her 40s in good health and CMV-seronegative. The CDR3 runs from the conserved cysteine through the conserved F or W. A D gene is named only where the DNA matches it firmly. Size tells how often a clone was seen (once, few, many) or the class of an expanded clone, and some rows leave it out.

NA	TRBJ1-4	TRBD1	TRBV9	TGTGCCAGCAGCGTAGGACAGGGTCATAATGAAAAACTGTTTTTT	CASSVGQGHNEKLFF
NA	TRBJ1-5	NA	TRBV9	TGTGCCAGCAGCGTAGCCCCAGGGAATCAGCCCCAGCATTTT	CASSVAPGNQPQHF
NA	TRBJ2-3	NA	TRBV5-4	TGTGCCAGCAGCGGGGCGAGCACAGATACGCAGTATTTT	CASSGASTDTQYF
NA	TRBJ2-7	NA	TRBV27	TGTGCCAGCAGTTTAGAGCCGCGCTACGAGCAGTACTTC	CASSLEPRYEQYF
few	TRBJ1-1	NA	TRBV28	TGTGCCAGCAGTTTAACCCAATTGGGACTCCTGAACACTGAAGCTTTCTTT	CASSLTQLGLLNTEAFF
NA	TRBJ1-3	NA	TRBV30	TGTGCCTGGCAAGCAGGGTGGAACACCATATATTTT	CAWQAGWNTIYF
NA	TRBJ1-4	TRBD1	TRBV28	TGTGCCAGCAGTCCGGCGGACAGGCTCAACGGAATCGACGAAAAACTGTTTTTT	CASSPADRLNGIDEKLFF
NA	TRBJ2-1	TRBD1	TRBV9	TGTGCCAGCAGCGAGGGGACAGGGGAAGGAGAGCAGTTCTTC	CASSEGTGEGEQFF
NA	TRBJ2-5	NA	TRBV4-3	TGCGCCAGCAGCGAGGGGGGGGGAACCCAGTACTTC	CASSEGGGTQYF
NA	TRBJ2-2	TRBD2	TRBV6-6	TGTGCCAGCATACTCGCGGGGGGCCGGGTCGGGGAGCTGTTTTTT	CASILAGGRVGELFF
NA	TRBJ2-1	TRBD2	TRBV7-9	TGTGCCAGCAGCACCGGGACTAGCGGGGGTAAGAATGAGCAGTTCTTC	CASSTGTSGGKNEQFF
NA	TRBJ2-3	TRBD2	TRBV7-3	TGTGCCAGCAGCTTCGGGGGGGCCAGTGATACGCAGTATTTT	CASSFGGASDTQYF
NA	TRBJ1-1	NA	TRBV28	TGTGCCAGCAGTTTATCGCACGGGGGGCTGGGTGAAGCTTTCTTT	CASSLSHGGLGEAFF
NA	TRBJ1-5	NA	TRBV29-1	TGCAGCTACTCCCCGGGGAAGGATCAGCCCCAGCATTTT	CSYSPGKDQPQHF
NA	TRBJ1-2	TRBD1	TRBV11-2	TGTGCCAGCAGCCCGCAGGGGGCGGGAGGCTACACCTTC	CASSPQGAGGYTF
NA	TRBJ1-5	NA	TRBV7-3	TGTGCCAGCAGCTTAGGTTCTCGGCAGCCCCAGCATTTT	CASSLGSRQPQHF
NA	TRBJ1-1	NA	TRBV6-1	TGTGCCAGCAGCCCCGGCAGGGTCATGAACACTGAAGCTTTCTTT	CASSPGRVMNTEAFF
few	TRBJ2-3	TRBD2	TRBV5-5	TGTGCCAGCAGCGTCCCTCCCTGGGGCGGGGGGGCAGATACGCAGTATTTT	CASSVPPWGGGADTQYF
NA	TRBJ2-3	TRBD2	TRBV9	TGTGCCAGCAGCTCCCGAGCGGGGGCGAGCACAGATACGCAGTATTTT	CASSSRAGASTDTQYF
NA	TRBJ2-2	TRBD1	TRBV5-1	TGCGCCAGCGGACAGGGGAACACCGGGGAGCTGTTTTTT	CASGQGNTGELFF
NA	TRBJ1-4	NA	TRBV19	TGTGCCAGTATACCCAGGGCCACAACTAATGAAAAACTGTTTTTT	CASIPRATTNEKLFF
NA	TRBJ1-5	TRBD1	TRBV19	TGTGCCAGTAGTTGGGCAGGGGGCGGCACGGGTACCAATCAGCCCCAGCATTTT	CASSWAGGGTGTNQPQHF
NA	TRBJ2-3	TRBD1	TRBV4-1	TGCGCCAGCAGCCTAGACGAGACAGGGGGCCTGACAGATACGCAGTATTTT	CASSLDETGGLTDTQYF
NA	TRBJ1-2	TRBD1	TRBV4-3	TGCGCCAGCAGCCAAGACCCACGAAGGGGGCCAGGGGAGCGGGACTATGGCTACACCTTC	CASSQDPRRGPGERDYGYTF
few	TRBJ2-7	TRBD2	TRBV6-1	TGTGCCAGCAGTGGCGGGGGGGCCGGGGAGCAGTACTTC	CASSGGGAGEQYF
few	TRBJ2-2	TRBD1	TRBV29-1	TGCAGCGGGGGGGGACAGGGGGCGGTCGGGGAGCTGTTTTTT	CSGGGQGAVGELFF
once	TRBJ2-1	NA	TRBV5-1	TGCGCCAGCAGCCATCCCCTGCGGCAGCTTAATGAGCAGTTCTTC	CASSHPLRQLNEQFF
few	TRBJ2-7	NA	TRBV11-2	TGTGCCAGCAGCTTAGAGACTCTCTATGAGCAGTACTTC	CASSLETLYEQYF
few	TRBJ2-3	NA	TRBV7-3	TGTGCCAGCAGCTTAACTCCAGGGACTAGCACAGATACGCAGTATTTT	CASSLTPGTSTDTQYF
NA	TRBJ2-7	NA	TRBV18	TGTGCCAGCTCACCACCCAGGGTCATGAAGGAGTACGAGCAGTACTTC	CASSPPRVMKEYEQYF
NA	TRBJ1-1	NA	TRBV7-9	TGTGCCAGCACCGTTTACGGGGGGGGGCTGGGCCCGAACACTGAAGCTTTCTTT	CASTVYGGGLGPNTEAFF
NA	TRBJ2-1	TRBD2	TRBV7-9	TGTGCCAGCAGCTTAGCCAGCGGGGCAGACAATGAGCAGTTCTTC	CASSLASGADNEQFF
NA	TRBJ1-2	NA	TRBV5-6	TGTGCCAGCAGCTTGGGACACGGCTACACCTTC	CASSLGHGYTF
NA	TRBJ2-7	TRBD1	TRBV11-2	TGTGCCAGCAGCTTAGCCTTGACAGGGGGTGAGCACGAGCAGTACTTC	CASSLALTGGEHEQYF
few	TRBJ2-3	TRBD2	TRBV7-3	TGTGCCAGCAGCTTAAGGGGACTAGCGGGGGGGCCTCGTCCAGATACGCAGTATTTT	CASSLRGLAGGPRPDTQYF
NA	TRBJ1-1	TRBD1	TRBV29-1	TGCAGCGTCCTAACCGGGACAGGGGGTTTTACTGAAGCTTTCTTT	CSVLTGTGGFTEAFF
once	TRBJ2-7	NA	TRBV27	TGTGCCAGCAGTTTTGTTGGGCAGGGCGAAGAGCAGTACTTC	CASSFVGQGEEQYF
NA	TRBJ2-2	NA	TRBV28	TGTGCCAGCAGTTTAGCAGGGGCCACGAACACCGGGGAGCTGTTTTTT	CASSLAGATNTGELFF
NA	TRBJ1-5	NA	TRBV6-1	TGTGCCAGCAGTGGGAGGAATCAGCCCCAGCATTTT	CASSGRNQPQHF
NA	TRBJ2-7	NA	TRBV6-6	TGTGCCAGCATTTTTGGGCCAGATACGGCCTACGAGCAGTACTTC	CASIFGPDTAYEQYF
NA	TRBJ1-1	NA	TRBV19	TGTGCCAGTACTCGGGAGAACACTGAAGCTTTCTTT	CASTRENTEAFF
few	TRBJ2-7	TRBD2	TRBV7-9	TGTGCCAGCAGCCTGACTAGCGGGGAAGGGAGCTACGAGCAGTACTTC	CASSLTSGEGSYEQYF
NA	TRBJ2-5	NA	TRBV19	TGTGCCAGTAGTCCACAGGGAAAGACCCAGTACTTC	CASSPQGKTQYF
once	TRBJ2-5	TRBD2	TRBV7-2	TGTGCCAGCAGCTTATCTGGACTAGGAATAGAGACCCAGTACTTC	CASSLSGLGIETQYF
NA	TRBJ2-1	TRBD2	TRBV15	TGTGCCACCAGCAGAGTTCTATCGGGAGGGGAGCAGTTCTTC	CATSRVLSGGEQFF
NA	TRBJ1-3	NA	TRBV5-6	TGTGCCAGCAGCTTGGCTCCAGGCATCTCTGGAAACACCATATATTTT	CASSLAPGISGNTIYF
NA	TRBJ1-3	TRBD1	TRBV9	TGTGCCAGCAGTCGGACGCAGGGGGACAAGGAGAGAGGAAACACCATATATTTT	CASSRTQGDKERGNTIYF
NA	TRBJ1-5	NA	TRBV5-1	TGCGCCAGCAGCTTGGTTGGGCTTGTGGATCAGCCCCAGCATTTT	CASSLVGLVDQPQHF
NA	TRBJ1-6	TRBD1	TRBV28	TGTGCCAGCAGTTTGCTTACAGGGGGAAGTAAGAATTCACCCCTCCACTTT	CASSLLTGGSKNSPLHF
few	TRBJ1-2	NA	TRBV4-1	TGCGCCAGCAGCCAAGATAGGACATATAATGGCTACACCTTC	CASSQDRTYNGYTF
once	TRBJ1-5	NA	TRBV7-9	TGTGCCAGCAGCGCCGGAGGGACTGTTCTCGGGCCCCAGCATTTT	CASSAGGTVLGPQHF
NA	TRBJ2-3	NA	TRBV4-3	TGCGCCAGCAGCCAAGATGTCCAGGGTAGATATTACGATACGCAGTATTTT	CASSQDVQGRYYDTQYF
NA	TRBJ2-5	TRBD2	TRBV15	TGTGCCACCAGTAAACTGGACCGCGGGGGCCAGTACTTC	CATSKLDRGGQYF
NA	TRBJ1-1	TRBD1	TRBV28	TGTGCCAGCAGGAGGACAGGGCCAAACACTGAAGCTTTCTTT	CASRRTGPNTEAFF
NA	TRBJ1-1	TRBD1	TRBV29-1	TGCAGCGTCCTCCAGGGGGGGAACACTGAAGCTTTCTTT	CSVLQGGNTEAFF